This T cell receptor beta chain was recorded in a study of beta chain features in type 1 diabetes. Germline V gives CDR1 SGDLS, CDR2 YYNGEE. This CDR3 is built from 17 residues. V lost 1 base and J 0 bases, leaving 14 bases between the germline ends. This clone showed up just a few times. The sequenced template was cDNA made from the entire isolated RNA. The table came from immunoSEQ multiplex PCR; TCRdb's copy has only in-frame clones and leaves some out. Among about 230,000 clones listed, 7.5% to 10% were seen once. The TCR originated in a woman under 30 in good health. V usage is TRBV9 and J usage is TRBJ1-3; TRBD1 might be the D (5 bases). Input material: naive CD4+ T cells from blood. CDR3 region: CASSVYDRSPSGNTIYF. CDR3 DNA sequence: TGTGCCAGCAGCGTATACGACAGATCGCCCTCTGGAAACACCATATATTTT.